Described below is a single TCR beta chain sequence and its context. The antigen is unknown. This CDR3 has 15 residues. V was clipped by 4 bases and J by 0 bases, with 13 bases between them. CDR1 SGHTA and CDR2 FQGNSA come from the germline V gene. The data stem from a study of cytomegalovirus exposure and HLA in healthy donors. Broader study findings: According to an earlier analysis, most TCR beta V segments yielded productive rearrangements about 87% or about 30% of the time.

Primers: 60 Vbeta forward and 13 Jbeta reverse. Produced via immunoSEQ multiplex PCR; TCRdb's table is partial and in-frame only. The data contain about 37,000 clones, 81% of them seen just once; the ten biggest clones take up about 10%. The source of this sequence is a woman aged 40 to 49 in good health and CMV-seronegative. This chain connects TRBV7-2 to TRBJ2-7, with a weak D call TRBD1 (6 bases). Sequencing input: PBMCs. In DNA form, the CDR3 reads TGTGCCAGCAGCTCAACCGGGACACACTCCTACGAGCAGTACTTC. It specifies CASSSTGTHSYEQYF.